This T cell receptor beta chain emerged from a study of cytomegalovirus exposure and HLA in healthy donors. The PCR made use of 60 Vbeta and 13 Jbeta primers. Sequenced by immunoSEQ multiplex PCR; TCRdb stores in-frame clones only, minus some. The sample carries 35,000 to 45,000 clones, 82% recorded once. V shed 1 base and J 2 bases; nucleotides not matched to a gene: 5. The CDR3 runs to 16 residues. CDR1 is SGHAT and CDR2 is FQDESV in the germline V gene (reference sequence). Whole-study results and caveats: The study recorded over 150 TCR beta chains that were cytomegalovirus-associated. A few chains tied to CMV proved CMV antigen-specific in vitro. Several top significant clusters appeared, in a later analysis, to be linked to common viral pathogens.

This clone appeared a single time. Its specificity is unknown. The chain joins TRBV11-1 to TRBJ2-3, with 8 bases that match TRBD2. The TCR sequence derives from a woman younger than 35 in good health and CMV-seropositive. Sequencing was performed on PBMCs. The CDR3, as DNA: TGTGCCAGCAGCTTAGTGGCTAGCGGGTTCACAGATACGCAGTATTTT. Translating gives CASSLVASGFTDTQYF.